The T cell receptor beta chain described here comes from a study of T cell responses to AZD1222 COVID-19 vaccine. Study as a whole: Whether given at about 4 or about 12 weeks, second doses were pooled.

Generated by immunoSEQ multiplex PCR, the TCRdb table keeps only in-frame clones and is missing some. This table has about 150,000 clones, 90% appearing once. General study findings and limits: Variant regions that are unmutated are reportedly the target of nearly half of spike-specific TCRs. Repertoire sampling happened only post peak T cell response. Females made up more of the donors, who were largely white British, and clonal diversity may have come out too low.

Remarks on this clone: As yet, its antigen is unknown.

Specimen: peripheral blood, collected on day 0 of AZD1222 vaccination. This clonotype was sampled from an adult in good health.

The CDR3 coding sequence is TGTGCCAGCAGTGTAGACGCACGGACAGGGGTCAACACTGAAGCTTTCTTT. Residues: CASSVDARTGVNTEAFF. The gene calls are TRBV6-1 and TRBJ1-1, with 9 bases matching TRBD1. This CDR3 spans 17 amino acids. Germline V gene data show CDR1 as MNHNS and CDR2 as SASEGT. V shed 4 bases and J 2 bases; nucleotides not matched to a gene: 11.